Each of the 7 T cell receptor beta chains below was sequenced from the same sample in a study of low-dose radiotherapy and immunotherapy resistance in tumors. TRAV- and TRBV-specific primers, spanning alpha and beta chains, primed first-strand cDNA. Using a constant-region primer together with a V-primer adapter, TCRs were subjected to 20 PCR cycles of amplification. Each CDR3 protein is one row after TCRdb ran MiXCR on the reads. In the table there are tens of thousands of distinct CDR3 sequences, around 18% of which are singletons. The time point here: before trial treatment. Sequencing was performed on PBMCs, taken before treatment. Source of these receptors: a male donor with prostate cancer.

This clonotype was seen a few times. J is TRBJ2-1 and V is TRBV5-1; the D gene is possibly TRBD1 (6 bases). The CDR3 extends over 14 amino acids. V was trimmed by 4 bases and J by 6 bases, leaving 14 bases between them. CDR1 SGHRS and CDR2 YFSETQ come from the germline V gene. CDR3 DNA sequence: TGCGCCAGCAGCGAACAGGGATCTGTCAATGAGCAGTTCTTC. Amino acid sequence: CASSEQGSVNEQFF.

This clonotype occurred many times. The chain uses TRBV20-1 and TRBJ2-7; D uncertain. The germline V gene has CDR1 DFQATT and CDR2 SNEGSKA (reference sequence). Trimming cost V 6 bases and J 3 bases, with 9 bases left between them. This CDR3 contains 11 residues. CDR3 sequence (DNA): TGCAGTGCGAAAAACCTCTACGAGCAGTACTTC. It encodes CSAKNLYEQYF.

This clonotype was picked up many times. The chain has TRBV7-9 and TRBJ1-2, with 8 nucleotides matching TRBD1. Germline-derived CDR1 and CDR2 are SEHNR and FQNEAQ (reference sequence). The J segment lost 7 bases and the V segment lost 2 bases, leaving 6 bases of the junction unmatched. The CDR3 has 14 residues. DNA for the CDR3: TGTGCCAGCAGCTTACGACAGGGGAGCGCTGGCTACACCTTC. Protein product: CASSLRQGSAGYTF.

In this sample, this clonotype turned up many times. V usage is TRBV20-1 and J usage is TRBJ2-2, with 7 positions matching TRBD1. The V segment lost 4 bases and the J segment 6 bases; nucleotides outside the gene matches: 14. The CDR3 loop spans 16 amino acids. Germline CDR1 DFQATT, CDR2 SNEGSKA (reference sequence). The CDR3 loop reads CSATLGRQGSPGELFF. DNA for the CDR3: TGCAGTGCTACTCTAGGGCGACAGGGCAGTCCCGGGGAGCTGTTTTTT.

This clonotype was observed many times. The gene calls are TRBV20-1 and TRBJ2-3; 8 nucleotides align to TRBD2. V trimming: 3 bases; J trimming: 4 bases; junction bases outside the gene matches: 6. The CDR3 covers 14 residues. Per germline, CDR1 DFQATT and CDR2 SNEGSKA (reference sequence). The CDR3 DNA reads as TGCAGTGCTAGTAGTCGGGGGGGACCAGATACGCAGTATTTT. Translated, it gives CSASSRGGPDTQYF.

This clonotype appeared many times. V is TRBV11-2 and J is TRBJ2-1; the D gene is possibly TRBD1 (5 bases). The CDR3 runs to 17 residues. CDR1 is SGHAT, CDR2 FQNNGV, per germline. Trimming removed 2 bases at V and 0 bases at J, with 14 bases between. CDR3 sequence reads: CASSLFSGQSSYNEQFF. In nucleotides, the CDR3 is TGTGCCAGCAGCTTATTCTCAGGACAAAGCTCCTACAATGAGCAGTTCTTC.

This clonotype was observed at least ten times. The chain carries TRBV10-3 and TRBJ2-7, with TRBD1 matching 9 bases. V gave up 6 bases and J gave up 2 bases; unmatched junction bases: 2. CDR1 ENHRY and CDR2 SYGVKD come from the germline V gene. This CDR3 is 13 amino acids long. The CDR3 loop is CAISRDRAYEQYF. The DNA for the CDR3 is TGTGCCATCAGCCGGGACAGGGCCTACGAGCAGTACTTC.